This T cell receptor beta chain emerged from a study of Tregs in tolerant kidney transplant recipients (dated by TCRdb to 2018 to 2020). Regarding the research as a whole: Related donors were used in the transplants with nonmyeloablative bone marrow transplantation, and mixed chimerism was transient in the human trials. Before combined kidney and bone marrow transplantation, this study identified donor-specific regulatory T cells using TCRbeta sequencing and then followed those same cells after transplant.

For TCRbeta CDR3 sequencing, genomic DNA from the sorted cells was extracted using the QIAGEN DNeasy Blood and Tissue Kit. Through immunoSEQ, high-throughput TCRbeta CDR3 sequencing was done commercially, including PCR amplification with internal controls and bias correction. In the source study's methods: Unique productive TCRbeta sequences were defined by CDR3 nucleotide sequence where primers matched, and otherwise by CDR3 amino acid sequence together with Vbeta and Jbeta genes. To correct sorting error, sequences shared between sorted populations at a frequency ratio of 2:1 or less were removed; the rest were assigned to the higher population. A sequence was defined as donor-reactive if the sequence was expanded at least 5-fold in CFSE-low cells compared with unstimulated cells and had a frequency of at least 0.01% in CFSE-low cells. Repertoire divergence was quantified by Jensen-Shannon divergence using the top 100 TCRbeta sequences ranked by frequency. When a sample had multiple sequencing runs, each run was corrected for sorting error separately and the runs were then pooled. TCRdb re-hosts the immuneACCESS table, in-frame sequences only. Its copies lack some clones; in the studies checked, an unresolved V gene accounts for under half of them, and the cause for the rest is not known. V, J and clone size are those of that table, while D and trimming were read from the DNA. The sample table shows under 95,000 clones, and around 93% are seen once. Approximately 0.3% of the sample belongs to the ten largest clones.

Per the publication, the time point label means: blood sample drawn before combined kidney and bone marrow transplant. Thawed PBMCs were FACS-sorted into unstimulated Tregs (CD4+CD25+CD127-), CD4+ non-Tregs (CD4+CD25-), CD4 cells and CD8 cells. Prior to Treg sorting, thawed PBMCs were rested overnight with about 200 IU/ml IL-2 at 37 degrees C. A few combined kidney and bone marrow transplant recipients from the ITN036ST trial were included as patients, and samples were available only from these trial subjects. Healthy control blood was processed by Ficoll density gradient to PBMCs and cryopreserved; patient PBMCs were collected before and after transplant. General conclusions and limits of the study: Donor-specific Treg expansion exceeded global Treg expansion in tolerant patients, suggesting antigen-driven rather than nonspecific expansion. PCR primers changed over time for some patients, so nucleotide-level comparison across those patients' samples was not possible. Expanding Tregs with activated donor B cells appeared to identify the most biologically relevant and donor-specific TCRbeta repertoire. Although technical replication error seemed to be minimal, the question of biological reproducibility was not addressed directly. The study was constrained by small patient numbers, and validation of the findings is required in larger populations and under other immunosuppression protocols.

As concerns this clone: Its target antigen remains unknown. Per-nucleotide qualities are absent, and no much larger clonotype sits a single base away.

Including cysteine and phenylalanine, the CDR3 has 13 amino acids. Only the CDR3 part of the read is kept: 39 bases, read in frame from the first base. The trim is 2 bases for V and 3 bases for J, with a gap of 7 bases between the germline ends. As encoded in the germline V gene (reference sequence), CDR1 is LNHDA while CDR2 is SQIVND. This TCR was recovered from a human donor who received a combined kidney and bone marrow transplant. The V gene is TRBV19 and the J gene is TRBJ1-2; the D gene remains uncertain. The sample in question was Tregs from blood, obtained before the transplant. The CDR3 here reads CASSIQKDYGYTF. The base sequence is TGTGCCAGTAGTATACAGAAAGACTATGGCTACACCTTC.